These 6 T cell receptor beta chains were all obtained from the same sample, sequenced in a study of cytomegalovirus exposure and HLA in healthy donors. Researchers ran the PCR with 60 Vbeta and 13 Jbeta primers. Generated by immunoSEQ multiplex PCR, the TCRdb table keeps only in-frame clones and is missing some. Of over 200,000 clones in the sample, 77% are singletons; the top ten hold less than 3%. The source material was PBMCs. The receptors originated from an older woman in good health and CMV-seropositive.

The chain carries TRBV5-7 and TRBJ1-5; TRBD1 aligns across 10 bases. TRBV5-7 is designated an ORF whose function remains uncertain. The CDR3 has 19 amino acids. Trimming took 3 bases from V and 0 from J; bases not matched to a gene: 12. The CDR3 nucleotides read TGTGCCAGCAGCTCGAACGGGACAGGGGCCCTTCTTAGCAATCAGCCCCAGCATTTT. Amino acids: CASSSNGTGALLSNQPQHF.

This clone was recorded only once. V is TRBV6-1 and J is TRBJ2-5, with D possibly being TRBD2 (5 bases). Germline CDR1 MNHNS, CDR2 SASEGT. This CDR3 comprises 16 residues. Trimming cost V 1 base and J 7 bases, with 19 bases left between them. Here the CDR3 DNA reads TGTGCCAGCAGTGAAGAAGGTAGCGCCCTAAGAGTGACCCAGTACTTC. As protein: CASSEEGSALRVTQYF.

The chain joins TRBV28 to TRBJ1-2; possibly TRBD1 for D (5 bases). CDR3 length: 13 amino acids. V was shortened by 3 bases and J by 4 bases, with 9 bases between the two germline ends. From germline, CDR1 is MDHEN and CDR2 SYDVKM. CDR3 coding DNA: TGTGCCAGCAGTTTGGGGGGATTCTATGGCTACACCTTC. Residues: CASSLGGFYGYTF.

This rearrangement joins TRBV10-3 to TRBJ1-2; 9 bases are shared with TRBD1. Germline CDR1 ENHRY, CDR2 SYGVKD. CDR3 length equals 13 residues. J gave up 6 bases and V 6 bases, and 5 bases lay outside the gene matches. The CDR3 protein is CAIRGTGYDGYTF. In DNA, the CDR3 is TGTGCCATCAGGGGGACAGGGTACGATGGCTACACCTTC.

This chain uses TRBV7-2 with TRBJ2-7; a weak D match, TRBD1 (6 bases). Germline V gives CDR1 SGHTA, CDR2 FQGNSA. CDR3 length equals 15 residues. Trimming removed 2 bases from V and 2 bases from J, with 13 bases in between. CDR3 DNA: TGTGCCAGCAGCTTAACCTGGACAGATACCTACGAGCAGTACTTC. The encoded protein is CASSLTWTDTYEQYF.

The gene calls are TRBV4-1 and TRBJ1-4; weak D call: TRBD1 (6 bases). Trimming took 1 base from V and 3 from J, leaving 9 bases between them. CDR3 length: 15 amino acids. CDR1 is MGHRA and CDR2 is YSYEKL in the germline V gene. In DNA, the CDR3 is TGCGCCAGCAGCCAAGTTAAGGGGGCTAATGAAAAACTGTTTTTT. This translates into CASSQVKGANEKLFF.